The 23 T cell receptor beta chains given below trace back to one sample, sequenced in a study of beta chain features in type 1 diabetes. What was sequenced were expressed TCRB transcripts, since all of the isolated RNA had been reverse transcribed. Here immunoSEQ multiplex PCR was the method, and the copy in TCRdb shows in-frame clones only, minus some. The sample records roughly 400,000 clones, about 15% being singletons. The sample consisted of naive CD4+ T cells from blood. The receptors come from a young man in good health.

This clone was detected a few times. V and J are TRBV13 and TRBJ1-5; 7 bases are a match to TRBD1. Trimming at V came to 4 bases and at J to 6 bases, leaving 18 bases not matched to a gene. Germline-derived CDR1 and CDR2 are PRHDT and FYEKMQ (reference sequence). The CDR3 covers 18 residues. The CDR3 nucleotides read TGTGCCAGCAGCTCCATGGGGGTAGGACAGGCAATCACTCAGCCCCAGCATTTT. This gives the protein CASSSMGVGQAITQPQHF.

The chain uses TRBV30 and TRBJ2-5; 7 bases map to TRBD1. The CDR3 runs 15 residues. Germline lookup yields CDR1 GTSNPN and CDR2 SVGIG (reference sequence). The J segment lost 5 bases and the V segment lost 2 bases, leaving 11 bases of the junction unmatched. CDR3 DNA: TGTGCCTGGAGTCCCCACGGAGCCAGGGGGGAGACCCAGTACTTC. The encoded protein is CAWSPHGARGETQYF.

The chain recombines TRBV9 with TRBJ2-3; TRBD1 is a possible D gene (5 bases). Trimming removed 7 bases from V and 2 bases from J, with 14 bases in between. Germline loops: CDR1 SGDLS, CDR2 YYNGEE. The CDR3 has 14 amino acids. The CDR3 nucleotides are TGTGCCAGCGCAGTGGGGCCGTACACAGATACGCAGTATTTT. As protein: CASAVGPYTDTQYF.

The DNA of the CDR3 is TGTGCCAGCAGCGTCGGGACCCTCTCGGTGAACACTGAAGCTTTCTTT. It encodes CASSVGTLSVNTEAFF. This chain uses TRBV9 with TRBJ1-1, with D possibly matching TRBD1 (5 bases). Germline V gene sequence: CDR1 SGDLS, CDR2 YYNGEE. With 2 bases removed from V and 0 bases from J, the gap between germline ends came to 14 bases. The CDR3 is 16 amino acids.

This clone occurred a few times. This chain uses TRBV30 with TRBJ2-3; 11 bases fit TRBD1. Germline CDR1 reads GTSNPN; CDR2 reads SVGIG (reference sequence). This CDR3 spans 15 amino acids. J was trimmed by 3 bases and V by 0 bases; bases with no gene match: 2. In DNA form, the CDR3 reads TGTGCCTGGAGTGTATGGGACAGGGGGACAGATACGCAGTATTTT. It translates to CAWSVWDRGTDTQYF.

This clone has a handful of counts. This chain connects TRBV4-1 to TRBJ2-1, with a weak D call TRBD2 (5 bases). The CDR3 contains 14 residues. CDR1 is MGHRA, CDR2 YSYEKL, per germline. V was trimmed by 3 bases and J by 8 bases, leaving 14 bases between them. CDR3 coding DNA: TGCGCCAGCAGCCATATTACCACGGGGTATGAGCAGTTCTTC. It translates to CASSHITTGYEQFF.

This clone was found many times. The gene calls are TRBV29-1 and TRBJ2-3; D ambiguous. Germline V lookup: CDR1 SQVTM, CDR2 ANQGSEA. V lost 4 bases, J lost 0 bases, and 14 bases lay in between. CDR3 length equals 15 residues. CDR3 in DNA: TGCAGCGTTGGCCGAACGGGTCCTAGCACAGATACGCAGTATTTT. Protein sequence: CSVGRTGPSTDTQYF.

This clone appeared a few times. The chain recombines TRBV5-1 with TRBJ1-1, with D maybe TRBD1 (5 bases). The CDR3 covers 14 residues. The ends were cut back, 2 bases at V and 0 bases at J, with 8 bases in the middle. Germline V gene sequence: CDR1 SGHRS, CDR2 YFSETQ. The CDR3 here is CASSLDSLNTEAFF. The CDR3 coding sequence is TGCGCCAGCAGCTTAGACAGCTTGAACACTGAAGCTTTCTTT.

On this clone itself: Other nucleotide sequences in the sample specify the same CDR3. This chain links TRBV14 with TRBJ2-5, with a weak D call TRBD2 (7 bases). Per the germline V gene, CDR1 is SGHDN and CDR2 is FVKESK. The ends were cut back, 2 bases at V and 4 bases at J, with 11 bases in the middle. This CDR3 region has 14 residues. As DNA, the CDR3 is TGTGCCAGCAGCCAAAGGGGGGGAGCAGAGACCCAGTACTTC. It specifies CASSQRGGAETQYF.

This clone occurred a few times. The V call is TRBV6-5, the J call TRBJ1-1; 8 bases agree with TRBD1. The germline gives CDR1 MNHEY, CDR2 SVGAGI. V shed 6 bases and J 0 bases; nucleotides not matched to a gene: 6. CDR3 length equals 15 residues. The CDR3 here is CASSPTGAVNTEAFF. The DNA of the CDR3 is TGTGCCAGCAGCCCGACAGGGGCGGTGAACACTGAAGCTTTCTTT.

V gene TRBV4-3 combines with J gene TRBJ1-2; TRBD1 matches 10 bases. The junction had 8 bases not matched to a gene; V was cut back by 4 bases and J by 3 bases. The germline V gene has CDR1 LGHNA and CDR2 YSLEER. The CDR3 has 16 amino acids. In nucleotides, the CDR3 is TGCGCCAGCAGCCTGAACCGGGACAGGGGATACTATGGCTACACCTTC. Its protein product is CASSLNRDRGYYGYTF.

The table lists this clone with a few counts. V is TRBV30 and J is TRBJ1-1, with D possibly matching TRBD1 (6 bases). This CDR3 region has 13 residues. Trimming removed 0 bases from V and 8 bases from J, with 13 bases in between. Germline CDR1 is GTSNPN and CDR2 is SVGIG (reference sequence). CDR3 in DNA: TGTGCCTGGAGTGTGAGGTACGGACAGGAAGCTTTCTTT. Its translation: CAWSVRYGQEAFF. The full variable domain, its missing parts supplied by reference TRBV30 and TRBJ1-1, is SQTIHQWPATLVQPVGSPLSLECTVEGTSNPNLYWYRQAAGRGLQLLFYSVGIGQISSEVPQNLSASRPQDRQFILSSKKLLLSDSGFYLCAWSVRYGQEAFFGQGTRLTVV.

This clone was observed a few times. The chain has TRBV15 and TRBJ2-5; D is undetermined. The germline V and J ends were trimmed by 0 bases and 3 bases, with 5 bases remaining between them. This CDR3 is built from 13 residues. CDR1 and CDR2 from the germline V gene are LNHNV and YYDKDF (reference sequence). The CDR3 nucleotides read TGTGCCACCAGCAGAGATAGAGAAGAGACCCAGTACTTC. It specifies CATSRDREETQYF. Full variable domain (remainder filled in from reference TRBV15 and TRBJ2-5): DAMVIQNPRYQVTQFGKPVTLSCSQTLNHNVMYWYQQKSSQAPKLLFHYYDKDFNNEADTPDNFQSRRPNTSFCFLDIRSPGLGDTAMYLCATSRDREETQYFGPGTRLLVL.

The V gene is TRBV25-1, the J gene TRBJ2-3, with a tentative D call TRBD2 (5 bases). Germline lookup yields CDR1 MGHDK and CDR2 SYGVNS. V dropped 1 base and J dropped 2 bases, with 10 bases sitting between them. This CDR3 is 15 amino acids long. CDR3 bases: TGTGCCAGCAGTGAATGGACCGGGATCACAGATACGCAGTATTTT. This encodes CASSEWTGITDTQYF.

This clone showed up just a few times. The same CDR3 can be traced to other DNA sequences in this sample. The chain recombines TRBV9 with TRBJ2-7, with 10 bases fitting TRBD1. J lost 2 bases, V lost 4 bases, and 3 bases had no gene match. This CDR3 has 14 residues. CDR1 is SGDLS, CDR2 YYNGEE, per germline. CDR3 sequence: CASSPGQGAYEQYF. The CDR3 coding sequence is TGTGCCAGCAGCCCAGGACAGGGGGCCTACGAGCAGTACTTC.

The CDR3 here is CASSVGAGSQPQHF. The CDR3 DNA reads TGTGCCAGCAGCGTTGGGGCAGGGTCTCAGCCCCAGCATTTT. This chain joins TRBV9 and TRBJ1-5; tentative D call: TRBD1 (5 bases). There are 14 residues in the CDR3. The germline V gene encodes CDR1 SGDLS and CDR2 YYNGEE. The V gene lost 2 bases and the J gene lost 6 bases, with 12 bases spanning the gap.

This clone has more than one count but fewer than ten. The chain joins TRBV18 to TRBJ2-6; TRBD2 matches at 7 bases. The V gene's germline CDR1 is KGHSH and CDR2 LQKENI. The CDR3 has 17 residues. Trimming at V came to 4 bases and at J to 0 bases, leaving 6 bases not matched to a gene. This CDR3 is CASSRSGAGSGANVLTF. The CDR3 DNA follows: TGTGCCAGCTCACGGAGCGGGGCTGGCTCTGGGGCCAACGTCCTGACTTTC.

The V call is TRBV7-2, the J call TRBJ2-2; TRBD2 matches 7 bases. The germline V gene encodes CDR1 SGHTA and CDR2 FQGNSA. The V and J ends lost 5 bases and 11 bases, in that order; junction bases with no gene match: 14. The CDR3 length is 15 residues. The CDR3 spells CASSRAGTTPGELFF. The DNA of the CDR3 is TGTGCCAGCAGCCGCGCGGGGACTACACCGGGAGAGCTGTTTTTT.

This sequence joins TRBV30 and TRBJ1-2; D not resolved. Germline lookup yields CDR1 GTSNPN and CDR2 SVGIG (reference sequence). The ends were cut back, 2 bases at V and 6 bases at J, with 13 bases in the middle. The CDR3 runs to 13 residues. The CDR3 coding sequence is TGTGCCTGGAGTCAAAGACCATCCGATGGCTACACCTTC. Protein sequence: CAWSQRPSDGYTF.

The rearrangement uses TRBV4-1 and TRBJ2-1; D possibly uses TRBD1 or TRBD2 (5 bases each). This CDR3 comprises 16 residues. From germline, CDR1 is MGHRA and CDR2 YSYEKL. Trimming pared 4 bases from V and 8 bases from J, leaving 21 bases between. The CDR3 region is CASSLFHGGGPHEQFF. CDR3 DNA sequence: TGCGCCAGCAGCCTCTTCCATGGTGGGGGACCTCATGAGCAGTTCTTC.

This clone turned up a few times. This sequence joins TRBV30 and TRBJ2-7; D ambiguous. Per the germline V gene, CDR1 is GTSNPN and CDR2 is SVGIG (reference sequence). Trimming shortened V by 5 bases and J by 2 bases, and 16 bases separated the two germline ends. The CDR3 extends over 14 amino acids. CDR3 sequence: CAWGTPIWPYEQYV. The CDR3 DNA reads TGTGCCTGGGGAACCCCGATTTGGCCCTACGAGCAGTACGTC.

The rearrangement joins TRBV18 to TRBJ2-7; 9 bases map to TRBD1. This CDR3 comprises 15 residues. Germline V gene lookup returns CDR1 KGHSH and CDR2 LQKENI. The ends lost 3 bases at V and 1 base at J; junction bases unmatched: 4. The CDR3 DNA reads TGTGCCAGCTCACCGGGACAGGGCTATTCCTACGAGCAGTACGTC. The encoded protein is CASSPGQGYSYEQYV.

In DNA form, the CDR3 reads TGTGCCACCAGCAGAGGACGACTAGCGGGAGTTGTAGATGAGCAGTTCTTC. As protein: CATSRGRLAGVVDEQFF. V and J are TRBV15 and TRBJ2-1; 12 nucleotides agree with TRBD2. V was clipped by 1 base and J by 8 bases; unmatched bases: 9. Germline V lookup: CDR1 LNHNV, CDR2 YYDKDF (reference sequence). This CDR3 is built from 17 residues.